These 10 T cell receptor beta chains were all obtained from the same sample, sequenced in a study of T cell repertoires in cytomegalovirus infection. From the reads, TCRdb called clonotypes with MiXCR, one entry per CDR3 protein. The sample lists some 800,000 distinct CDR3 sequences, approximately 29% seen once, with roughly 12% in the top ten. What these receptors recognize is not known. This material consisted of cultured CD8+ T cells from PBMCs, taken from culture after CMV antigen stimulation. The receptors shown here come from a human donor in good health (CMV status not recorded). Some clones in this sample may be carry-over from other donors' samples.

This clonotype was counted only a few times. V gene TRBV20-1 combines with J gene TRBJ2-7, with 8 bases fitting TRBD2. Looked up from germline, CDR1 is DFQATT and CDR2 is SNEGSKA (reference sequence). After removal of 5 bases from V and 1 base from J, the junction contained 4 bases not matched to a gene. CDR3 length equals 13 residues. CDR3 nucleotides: TGCAGTGCTTTAGCGGGGTTTTCCTACGAGCAGTACGTC. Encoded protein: CSALAGFSYEQYV.

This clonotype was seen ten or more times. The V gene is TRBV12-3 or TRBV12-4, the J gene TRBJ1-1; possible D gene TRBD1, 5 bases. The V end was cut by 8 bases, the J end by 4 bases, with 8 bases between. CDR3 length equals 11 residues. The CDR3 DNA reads TGTGCCAGCGGGGGGACCACTGAAGCTTTCTTT. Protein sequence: CASGGTTEAFF.

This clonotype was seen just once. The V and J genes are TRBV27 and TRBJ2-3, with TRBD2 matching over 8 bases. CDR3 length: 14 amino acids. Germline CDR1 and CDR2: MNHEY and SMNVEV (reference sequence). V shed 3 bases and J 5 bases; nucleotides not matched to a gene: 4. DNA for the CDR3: TGTGCCAGCAGTTTCGGGGGGGCCGTAGATACGCAGTATTTT. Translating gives CASSFGGAVDTQYF.

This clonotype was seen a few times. The CDR3, as DNA: TGTGCCACCTGGGGGAATGAGCAGTTCTTC. Protein sequence: CATWGNEQFF. J is TRBJ2-1 and V is TRBV6-1, with D possibly being TRBD1 or TRBD2 (5 bases each). CDR1 MNHNS and CDR2 SASEGT come from the germline V gene. V gave up 10 bases and J gave up 7 bases, with 8 bases separating them. The CDR3 contains 10 residues.

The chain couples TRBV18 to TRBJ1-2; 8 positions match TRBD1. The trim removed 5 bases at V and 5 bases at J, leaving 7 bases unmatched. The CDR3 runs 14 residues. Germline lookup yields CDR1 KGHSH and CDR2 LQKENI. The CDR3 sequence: CASSATGDPYGYTF. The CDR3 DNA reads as TGTGCCAGCTCAGCGACAGGGGACCCGTATGGCTACACCTTC.

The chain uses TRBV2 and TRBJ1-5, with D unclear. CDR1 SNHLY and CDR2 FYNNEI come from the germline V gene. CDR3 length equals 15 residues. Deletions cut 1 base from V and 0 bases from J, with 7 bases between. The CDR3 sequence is CASSEGGNSNQPQHF. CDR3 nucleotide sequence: TGTGCCAGCAGTGAAGGGGGAAATAGCAATCAGCCCCAGCATTTT.

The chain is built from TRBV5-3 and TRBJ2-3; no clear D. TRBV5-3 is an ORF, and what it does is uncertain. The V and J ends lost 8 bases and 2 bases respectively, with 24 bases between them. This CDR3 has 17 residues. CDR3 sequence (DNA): TGTGCCAGCAGCCCTAAATCGTGGCAGGAAAACACAGATACGCAGTATTTT. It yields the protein CASSPKSWQENTDTQYF.

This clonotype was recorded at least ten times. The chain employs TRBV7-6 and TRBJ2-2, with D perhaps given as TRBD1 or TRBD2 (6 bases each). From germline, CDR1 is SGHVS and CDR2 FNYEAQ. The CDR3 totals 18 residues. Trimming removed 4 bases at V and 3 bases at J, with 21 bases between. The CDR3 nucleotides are TGTGCCAGCAGCTCCCTGGGTATCCTGGGGGGCTACACCGGGGAGCTGTTTTTT. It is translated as CASSSLGILGGYTGELFF.

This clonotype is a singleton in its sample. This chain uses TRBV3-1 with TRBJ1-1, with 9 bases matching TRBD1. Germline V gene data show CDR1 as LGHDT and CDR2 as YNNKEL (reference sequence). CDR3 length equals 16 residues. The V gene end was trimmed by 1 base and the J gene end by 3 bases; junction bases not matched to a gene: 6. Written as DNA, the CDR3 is TGTGCCAGCAGCCAAGCAACAGGGGGCAAGGACACTGAAGCTTTCTTT. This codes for CASSQATGGKDTEAFF.

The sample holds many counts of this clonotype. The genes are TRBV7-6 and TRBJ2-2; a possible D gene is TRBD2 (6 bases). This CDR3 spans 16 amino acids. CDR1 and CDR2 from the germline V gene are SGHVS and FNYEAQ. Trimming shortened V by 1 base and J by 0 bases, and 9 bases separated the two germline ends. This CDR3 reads CASSLVASANTGELFF. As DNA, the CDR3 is TGTGCCAGCAGCTTAGTGGCTAGCGCGAACACCGGGGAGCTGTTTTTT.